This TCR beta chain was found in a study of blood T cell repertoires in COVID-19. Study context: Whether acute or convalescent, the COVID-19 samples came from the United States, Italy and Spain. The analysed material was cDNA or gDNA that came from T cells, B-cell-depleted T cells, or PBMCs.

Generated by immunoSEQ multiplex PCR, the TCRdb table keeps only in-frame clones and is missing some. Of approximately 500,000 clones listed, roughly nine tenths are singletons. Seattle-derived patients entered the study during active infection and were followed longitudinally. The germline V and J ends were trimmed by 0 bases and 7 bases, with 19 bases remaining between them. This CDR3 has 16 residues. The germline V gene encodes CDR1 SGHNT and CDR2 YYREEE (reference sequence). The origin of this receptor is a woman in her forties or fifties with COVID-19, enrolled during active disease. The source material was peripheral blood. The chain joins TRBV5-4 to TRBJ1-2; D uncertain. CDR3 sequence (DNA): TGTGCCAGCAGCTTGGGGTTGCACGAGGGCCATCCTGGCTACACCTTC. Translation gives CASSLGLHEGHPGYTF.